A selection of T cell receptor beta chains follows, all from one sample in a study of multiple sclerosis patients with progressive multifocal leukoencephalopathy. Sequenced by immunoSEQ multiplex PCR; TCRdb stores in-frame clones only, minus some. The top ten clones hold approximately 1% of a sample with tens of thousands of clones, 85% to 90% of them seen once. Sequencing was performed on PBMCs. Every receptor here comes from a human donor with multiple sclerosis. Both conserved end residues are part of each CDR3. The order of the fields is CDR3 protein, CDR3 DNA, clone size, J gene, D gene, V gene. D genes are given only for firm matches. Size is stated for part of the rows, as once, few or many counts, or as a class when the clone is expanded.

CDR3 protein: CASSQDKPGTGGADTQYF
CDR3 DNA: TGCGCCAGCAGCCAAGATAAGCCCGGGACAGGGGGCGCAGATACGCAGTATTTT
clone size: -
J gene: TRBJ2-3
D gene: TRBD1
V gene: TRBV4-3

CDR3 protein: CASSQQGGYNEQFF
CDR3 DNA: TGTGCCAGCAGTCAACAGGGGGGCTACAATGAGCAGTTCTTC
clone size: -
J gene: TRBJ2-1
D gene: TRBD1
V gene: TRBV6-6

CDR3 protein: CASSLGTSTDTQYF
CDR3 DNA: TGTGCCAGCAGCTTAGGGACTAGCACAGATACGCAGTATTTT
clone size: -
J gene: TRBJ2-3
D gene: -
V gene: TRBV7-8

CDR3 protein: CASSIQTGDGYTF
CDR3 DNA: TGCGCCAGCAGCATACAGACAGGGGATGGCTACACCTTC
clone size: -
J gene: TRBJ1-2
D gene: TRBD1
V gene: TRBV5-1

CDR3 protein: CASSQSISGANVLTF
CDR3 DNA: TGTGCCAGCAGCCAATCCATCTCTGGGGCCAACGTCCTGACTTTC
clone size: -
J gene: TRBJ2-6
D gene: -
V gene: TRBV16

CDR3 protein: CASSYNIYRGGLYGYTF
CDR3 DNA: TGTGCCAGCAGCTACAACATCTACAGGGGGGGTCTCTATGGCTACACCTTC
clone size: -
J gene: TRBJ1-2
D gene: TRBD1
V gene: TRBV9

CDR3 protein: CASSQYQGLGDTQYF
CDR3 DNA: TGCGCCAGCAGCCAGTATCAGGGGCTCGGAGATACGCAGTATTTT
clone size: -
J gene: TRBJ2-3
D gene: -
V gene: TRBV4-3

CDR3 protein: CASSVYSYEQYF
CDR3 DNA: TGTGCCAGCAGTGTCTACTCCTACGAGCAGTACTTC
clone size: once
J gene: TRBJ2-7
D gene: -
V gene: TRBV2

CDR3 protein: CASGFPQGRQFF
CDR3 DNA: TGTGCTAGTGGTTTTCCACAGGGTAGGCAGTTCTTC
clone size: -
J gene: TRBJ2-1
D gene: -
V gene: TRBV12-5

CDR3 protein: CASSLSATNTEAFF
CDR3 DNA: TGTGCCAGCAGCTTATCGGCCACGAACACTGAAGCTTTCTTT
clone size: few
J gene: TRBJ1-1
D gene: -
V gene: TRBV7-3

CDR3 protein: CSVDGPGRSYEQYF
CDR3 DNA: TGCAGCGTTGACGGGCCGGGACGGTCCTACGAGCAGTACTTC
clone size: -
J gene: TRBJ2-7
D gene: -
V gene: TRBV29-1

CDR3 protein: CASSVEYKGASGYGYTF
CDR3 DNA: TGTGCCAGCAGCGTAGAATATAAGGGGGCATCGGGGTATGGCTACACCTTC
clone size: -
J gene: TRBJ1-2
D gene: TRBD1
V gene: TRBV9

CDR3 protein: CASQTLQETQYF
CDR3 DNA: TGTGCCAGCCAAACACTCCAAGAGACCCAGTACTTC
clone size: -
J gene: TRBJ2-5
D gene: -
V gene: TRBV28

CDR3 protein: CASSLGGQYEQYF
CDR3 DNA: TGTGCCAGCAGCTTGGGCGGGCAGTACGAGCAGTACTTC
clone size: -
J gene: TRBJ2-7
D gene: -
V gene: TRBV7-2

CDR3 protein: CASSHILGQGAQDTQYF
CDR3 DNA: TGTGCCAGCAGCCACATCCTGGGACAGGGGGCGCAAGATACGCAGTATTTT
clone size: -
J gene: TRBJ2-3
D gene: TRBD1
V gene: TRBV4-2

CDR3 protein: CASSADLSSYEQYF
CDR3 DNA: TGCGCCAGCAGCGCGGACTTAAGCTCCTACGAGCAGTACTTC
clone size: -
J gene: TRBJ2-7
D gene: -
V gene: TRBV10-1

CDR3 protein: CASSLVSGVQGGPQHF
CDR3 DNA: TGTGCCAGCAGTTTGGTTTCAGGGGTACAGGGCGGGCCCCAGCATTTT
clone size: -
J gene: TRBJ1-5
D gene: -
V gene: TRBV28

CDR3 protein: CASSEPLAGGNTQYF
CDR3 DNA: TGTGCCAGCAGTGAACCCCTAGCGGGGGGTAATACGCAGTATTTT
clone size: -
J gene: TRBJ2-3
D gene: TRBD2
V gene: TRBV6-1

CDR3 protein: CAWSPWGNQPQHF
CDR3 DNA: TGTGCCTGGAGCCCGTGGGGGAATCAGCCCCAGCATTTT
clone size: -
J gene: TRBJ1-5
D gene: -
V gene: TRBV30

CDR3 protein: CASSAGTGGYNEQFF
CDR3 DNA: TGTGCCAGCAGCGCCGGGACAGGGGGCTACAATGAGCAGTTCTTC
clone size: -
J gene: TRBJ2-1
D gene: TRBD1
V gene: TRBV5-4

CDR3 protein: CASSTLSTGGNQPQHF
CDR3 DNA: TGTGCCAGCAGTACTTTATCTACAGGGGGGAATCAGCCCCAGCATTTT
clone size: once
J gene: TRBJ1-5
D gene: TRBD1
V gene: TRBV27

CDR3 protein: CASSPILSPTVNYGYTF
CDR3 DNA: TGTGCTAGCAGTCCAATTTTATCCCCTACGGTTAACTATGGCTACACCTTC
clone size: -
J gene: TRBJ1-2
D gene: -
V gene: TRBV7-7